This is a list of T cell receptor beta chains from one sample in a study of T cells in Graves' hyperthyroidism and ophthalmopathy. MiXCR was run by TCRdb on the multiplex PCR reads, yielding one entry per CDR3 protein. Of about 330,000 distinct CDR3 sequences detected, roughly 13% appear once; the ten largest clones hold almost 35%. Sequenced: blood. The receptors were sampled from a middle-aged woman with Graves' ophthalmopathy. The CDR3 runs from the conserved cysteine through the conserved F or W. A D gene is named only where the DNA matches it firmly. Expanded clones get a size class; other rows say once, few or many, or leave the size out.

clone size	V gene	J gene	CDR3 length	D gene	CDR3 DNA	CDR3 protein
.	TRBV6-2/TRBV6-3	TRBJ2-7	14	.	TGTGCCAGCAGTTACGGACAGAACACCTACGAGCAGTACTTC	CASSYGQNTYEQYF
many	TRBV6-1	TRBJ1-2	15	TRBD1	TGTGCCAGCAGCCTAACAGGGGGTGTCGGCTATGGCTACACCTTC	CASSLTGGVGYGYTF
few	TRBV9	TRBJ1-2	13	.	TGTGCCAGCAGCGTAGAACAGGGAGCCGGCTACACCTTC	CASSVEQGAGYTF
many	TRBV15	TRBJ2-5	16	TRBD2	TGTGCCACCAGCTGGGGACTAGCGGGGCCTCAAGAGACCCAGTACTTC	CATSWGLAGPQETQYF
many	TRBV27	TRBJ2-1	14	TRBD2	TGTGCCACCCGGACTAGCGGGAGTGGCTATGAGCAGTTCTTC	CATRTSGSGYEQFF
many	TRBV6-1	TRBJ2-3	14	.	TGTGCCGCAGCTTATTCTAGCGGCACAGATACGCAGTATTTT	CAAAYSSGTDTQYF
many	TRBV28	TRBJ1-4	13	.	TGTGCCAGCAGTTTATCGATAGGGGGAAAACTGTTTTTT	CASSLSIGGKLFF
once	TRBV6-2/TRBV6-3	TRBJ1-5	12	.	TGTGCCAGCAGGGACGGCAATCGGCCCCAGCATTTT	CASRDGNRPQHF
.	TRBV5-6	TRBJ2-2	15	.	TGTGCCAGCAGCCACGGAGGGCCTGGGACCGGGGAGCTGTTTTTT	CASSHGGPGTGELFF
many	TRBV6-1	TRBJ1-2	17	TRBD1	TGTGCCAGCAGCCTTTCAAACAGGGGGACCGATAACTATGGCTACACCTTC	CASSLSNRGTDNYGYTF
many	TRBV6-1	TRBJ1-2	12	.	TGTGCCAGCAGTGGGGACTGGTATGGCTACACCTTC	CASSGDWYGYTF
.	TRBV6-1	TRBJ1-2	15	.	TGTGTCAGCAGAGAAGGGCATTCAAAGAACTATGGCTACACCTTC	CVSREGHSKNYGYTF
.	TRBV11-3	TRBJ2-2	16	TRBD2	TGTGCCAGCAGCTACACTAGCGCAAGAGGGGCCGGGGAGCTGTTTTTT	CASSYTSARGAGELFF
.	TRBV3-1	TRBJ2-7	17	TRBD2	TGTGCCAGCAGCCAATTCGCGACGCGGGGGGTTTTGTACGAGCAGTACTTC	CASSQFATRGVLYEQYF
many	TRBV27	TRBJ2-7	16	TRBD1	TGTGCCAGCAGTCCCAAGCGCCTCGGACAGGGGAGCGAGCAGTACTTC	CASSPKRLGQGSEQYF
.	TRBV20-1	TRBJ2-5	13	.	TGCAGTGCTAGAGCAGGAGGGGCGGAGACCCAGTACTTC	CSARAGGAETQYF
few	TRBV19	TRBJ2-5	12	TRBD1	TGTGCCAGTAGGGACAGGAAAGAGACCCAGTACTTC	CASRDRKETQYF
few	TRBV7-9	TRBJ2-2	15	.	TGTGCCAGCAGCTTAGATGGCGCGAACACCGGGGAGCTGTTTTTT	CASSLDGANTGELFF
.	TRBV6-1	TRBJ2-2	18	TRBD2	TGTGCCAGCACCCGCATTCGACTAGCGGGGTTGAACACCGGGGAGCTGTTTTTT	CASTRIRLAGLNTGELFF
many	TRBV7-6	TRBJ2-7	14	.	TGTGCCAGCAGCCATGCCCAGGGTGCCTACGAGCAGTACTTC	CASSHAQGAYEQYF